The 5 T cell receptor beta chains given below trace back to one sample, sequenced in a study of blood T cell repertoires in COVID-19 (dated by TCRdb to 2019 to 2021). Library creation used the immunoSEQ multiplex PCR assay. TCRdb took over this immuneACCESS table, retaining in-frame rearrangements with V and J assigned. Such tables are incomplete; in checked studies, under half of the missing clones stem from an unresolved V gene, and the remainder is unexplained. This sample is represented by 250,000 to 350,000 clones; roughly 90% of them were singletons. Together, the top ten hold 4% to 5.5% of the sample. The sample consisted of PBMCs or T cells enriched from blood (not recorded which). Source of these receptors: a woman aged 18-29 years with acute COVID-19.

The chain carries TRBV5-6 and TRBJ2-7; D gene unclear. V shed 4 bases and J shed 3 bases, with 11 bases lying between them. Germline V gives CDR1 SGHDT, CDR2 YYEEEE. CDR3 length: 13 residues. The CDR3 loop is CASSGQRSYEQYF. The DNA of the CDR3 is TGTGCCAGCAGCGGTCAACGTAGCTACGAGCAGTACTTC.

The gene calls are TRBV10-3 and TRBJ1-5; D is uncertain. This CDR3 has 15 amino acids. V lost 2 bases, J lost 2 bases, and 10 bases lay in between. The germline CDR1 and CDR2 sequences are ENHRY and SYGVKD. Written as DNA, the CDR3 is TGTGCCATCAGTGAGGAAGGTCGGGGCAATCAGCCCCAGCATTTT. Translation gives CAISEEGRGNQPQHF.

This chain links TRBV28 with TRBJ2-1; 8 nucleotides line up with TRBD1. The trim removed 8 bases at V and 9 bases at J, leaving 12 bases unmatched. The germline CDR1 and CDR2 sequences are MDHEN and SYDVKM. The CDR3 is 14 amino acids. As DNA, the CDR3 is TGTGCCAGCCGCCGCGGACAGGGAATAGGTGAGCAGTTCTTC. It specifies CASRRGQGIGEQFF.

This clone was picked up one time. V gene TRBV3-1 (or the pseudogene TRBV3-2) combines with J gene TRBJ2-7; a weak D match, TRBD2 (6 bases). Germline V lookup: CDR1 LGHDT, CDR2 YNNKEL (reference sequence). V was shortened by 0 bases and J by 2 bases, with 11 bases between the two germline ends. The CDR3 sequence is 15 residues long. CDR3 DNA sequence: TGTGCCAGCAGCCAAGATAAAGGCGGGGCCTACGAGCAGTACTTC. Translated: CASSQDKGGAYEQYF.

This chain connects TRBV24-1 to TRBJ1-1; tentatively, D is TRBD1 (5 bases). The V and J ends lost 7 bases and 6 bases respectively, with 8 bases between them. The germline CDR1 and CDR2 sequences are KGHDR and SFDVKD. CDR3 length equals 11 residues. The CDR3 DNA is TGTGCCACCAGGCAGGGCCCTGAAGCTTTCTTT. Translation: CATRQGPEAFF.